The present T cell receptor (beta chain) was sequenced within a study of T cell repertoires in cytomegalovirus infection. Unmatched junction bases numbered 14, after V lost 7 bases and J lost 8 bases. The CDR3 has 16 residues. CDR1 is MDHEN, CDR2 SYDVKM, per germline. TCRdb ran MiXCR on the reads and lists one entry per CDR3 protein. The table shows roughly 180,000 distinct CDR3 sequences, with about a sixth occurring only once. Whole-study results and caveats: Dominant in the ex vivo response were TCR beta clonotypes restricted by HLA-C and specific for CMV.

Concerning this clonotype: Its antigen is currently unknown.

This clonotype was sampled from a human donor in good health (CMV status not recorded). Some clones in this sample may be carry-over from other donors' samples. Material for sequencing was CD8+ T cells from PBMCs. The V and J genes are TRBV28 and TRBJ1-6; 7 bases are a match to TRBD1. The CDR3 DNA follows: TGTGCCAGCAAGGAAGGGCAGAGGGGGCCTGATTCACCCCTCCACTTT. Its translation is CASKEGQRGPDSPLHF.